Presented here are 21 T cell receptor beta chains from one specimen sequenced in a study of T cell clonality in common variable immunodeficiency. Sequencing was performed with immunoSEQ multiplex PCR; in TCRdb, only in-frame clones are kept and a portion is missing. The repertoire yields about 66,000 clones, none seen only once; the top ten contain 1.7%. The source material was peripheral blood mononuclear cells. The source is a person aged 18-69 years in good health.

This clone came up many times. The read gets to within 3 residues of the CDR3 end, and the germline J gene fills in the rest. The chain combines TRBV2 with TRBJ1-6; tentatively, D is TRBD1 (5 bases). Germline V gives CDR1 SNHLY, CDR2 FYNNEI. The V end lost 7 bases, the J end lost 5 bases, and 15 bases lay between the germline ends. CDR3 length: 15 residues. CDR3 DNA (partial): TGTGCCAGCACCTATGGGGCTTGGGATAATTCACCC. Residues: CASTYGAWDNSP. In full, the CDR3 reads CASTYGAWDNSPLHF.

This clone occurred many times. The CDR3 end is not reached by the read, which stops 3 residues before it; the germline J gene fills it in. The chain has TRBV15 and TRBJ2-1; 9 bases fit TRBD2. The CDR3 is made up of 16 amino acids. Trimming took 4 bases from V and 0 from J; bases not matched to a gene: 4. Germline V lookup: CDR1 LNHNV, CDR2 YYDKDF (reference sequence). The sequenced CDR3 bases are TGTGCCACCAGCATAGGACTAGCGCGCTCCTACAATGAG. This gives the protein CATSIGLARSYNE. The entire CDR3 protein is CATSIGLARSYNEQFF.

This clone was seen at least ten times. The CDR3 end is not reached by the read, which stops 3 residues before it; the germline J gene fills it in. The chain is built from TRBV4-1 and TRBJ1-1; 7 bases agree with TRBD1. The CDR3 extends over 15 amino acids. V gave up 5 bases and J gave up 1 base; unmatched junction bases: 7. Germline CDR1 reads MGHRA; CDR2 reads YSYEKL. The CDR3 region is CASSASAGGNTEAFF. CDR3 DNA (partial): TGCGCCAGCAGCGCATCCGCAGGGGGGAACACTGAA.

This clone came up many times. The CDR3 is CASRTSGDVYEQYF. Partial CDR3 DNA: TGTGCCAGCAGAACTAGCGGGGACGTCTACGAG. The chain couples TRBV6-2 or TRBV6-3 to TRBJ2-7, with TRBD2 identical over 10 bases. The read halts 3 residues ahead of the CDR3 end, with the missing end drawn from the germline J gene. The length of the CDR3 is 14 residues. Germline trimming cut 6 bases from V and 3 bases from J; bases unmatched to any gene: 5. The germline CDR1 and CDR2 sequences are MNHEY and SVGEGT.

This clone came up many times. The read terminates 3 residues before the CDR3 end, so the remaining end is supplied by the germline J gene. The chain uses TRBV9 and TRBJ2-1; 8 bases align to TRBD2. The V gene end was trimmed by 3 bases and the J gene end by 2 bases; junction bases not matched to a gene: 4. Germline V CDR1 and CDR2: SGDLS, YYNGEE. The CDR3 has 15 amino acids. The CDR3 is CASSGGLAAYNEQFF. CDR3 DNA (partial): TGTGCCAGCAGCGGTGGACTAGCAGCCTACAATGAG.

This clone was found many times. Partial CDR3 DNA: TGTGCCAGCAAACAGGGAGAGACCGGGGAG. The encoded protein is CASKQGETGE. The whole CDR3 reads CASKQGETGELFF. The gene calls are TRBV6-4 and TRBJ2-2; maybe TRBD1 (6 bases). The read terminates 3 residues before the CDR3 end, so the remaining end is supplied by the germline J gene. Germline CDR1 MRHNA, CDR2 SNTAGT. The CDR3 runs to 13 residues. Trimming took 7 bases from V and 5 from J, leaving 11 bases between them.

There are many counts of this clone. The CDR3 here is CASSANYGYTF. CDR3 DNA (partial): TGTGCCAGTAGTGCGAACTATGGC. The J gene is TRBJ1-2, the V gene TRBV19; D remains ambiguous. Coverage ceases 3 residues before the CDR3 finishes, and the germline J gene fills in the end. The CDR3 extends over 11 amino acids. Deletions cut 5 bases from V and 2 bases from J, with 3 bases between. Germline values: CDR1 LNHDA, CDR2 SQIVND (reference sequence).

This clone was observed many times. The CDR3 goes on 3 residues after the read ends, and that part is filled in from the germline J gene. This sequence joins TRBV20-1 and TRBJ2-7; 11 nucleotides agree with TRBD2. The CDR3 has 17 residues. CDR1 DFQATT and CDR2 SNEGSKA come from the germline V gene (reference sequence). Trimming took 2 bases from V and 4 from J; bases not matched to a gene: 13. The CDR3 region is CSARLAGGRARRYEQYF. Partial CDR3 DNA: TGCAGTGCTAGACTAGCGGGAGGCCGCGCCCGGCGTTACGAG.

This clone has a count of ten or more. The read stops 3 residues short of the end of the CDR3; the missing end is completed from the germline J gene. The V and J genes are TRBV18 and TRBJ1-2; weak D call: TRBD1 (5 bases). Germline V gene data show CDR1 as KGHSH and CDR2 as LQKENI. The CDR3 consists of 13 residues. The germline V and J ends were trimmed by 4 bases and 4 bases, with 10 bases remaining between them. The CDR3: CASSRDFAYGYTF. The part of the CDR3 DNA that was read is TGTGCCAGCTCACGGGACTTCGCCTATGGC.

This clone was picked up many times. The CDR3 extends 3 residues past the end of the read, so its final part is completed from the germline J gene. The chain combines TRBV12-5 with TRBJ1-1; weak D call: TRBD1 (5 bases). The ends were cut back, 5 bases at V and 0 bases at J, with 16 bases in the middle. CDR3 length equals 16 residues. Germline V CDR1 and CDR2: LGHNT, FRNRAP. The DNA read from the CDR3 is TGTGCTAGTGGTATACGACAGATCCTTATGAACACTGAA. As protein: CASGIRQILMNTE. The full CDR3 reads CASGIRQILMNTEAFF.

This clone was recorded many times. With the read ending 3 residues before the CDR3 end, the germline J gene is used to fill in that end. The chain carries TRBV30 and TRBJ1-5; 9 nucleotides align to TRBD1. Per the germline V gene, CDR1 is GTSNPN and CDR2 is SVGIG (reference sequence). The CDR3 runs to 16 residues. With V trimmed by 2 bases and J by 4 bases, 9 bases remained unmatched. Incomplete CDR3 DNA: TGTGCCTGGAGTCTTAGGACAGGGGTGGGGAATCAGCCC. Translation gives CAWSLRTGVGNQP. The CDR3, in full, reads CAWSLRTGVGNQPQHF.

This clone was counted ten times or more. The read halts 3 residues ahead of the CDR3 end, with the missing end drawn from the germline J gene. The chain uses TRBV6-4 and TRBJ2-4; 8 bases fit TRBD1. The germline V gene has CDR1 MRHNA and CDR2 SNTAGT. The CDR3 extends over 14 amino acids. V shed 3 bases, J shed 5 bases, and the junction held 3 bases outside the gene matches. The covered CDR3 bases are TGTGCCAGCAGTGAAACAGGGGGGCAAAACATT. Translated, it gives CASSETGGQNI. The full CDR3 is CASSETGGQNIQYF.

This clone has ten or more counts. The read falls 3 residues short of the CDR3 end, and the missing part is taken from the germline J gene. V gene TRBV2 combines with J gene TRBJ2-5; TRBD2 agrees at 12 bases. There are 15 residues in the CDR3. Germline CDR1 is SNHLY and CDR2 is FYNNEI. V trimming: 8 bases; J trimming: 5 bases; junction bases outside the gene matches: 9. The CDR3 protein is CASGLAGRGGETQYF. CDR3 bases read: TGTGCCAGCGGACTAGCGGGGAGAGGTGGGGAGACC.

This clone was counted ten times or more. The read ends 3 residues shy of where the CDR3 ends; the end is completed using the germline J gene. The J gene is TRBJ1-3, the V gene TRBV5-4; D is possibly TRBD1 (6 bases). The ends were cut back, 4 bases at V and 2 bases at J, with 13 bases in the middle. The CDR3 is 15 amino acids. Looked up from germline, CDR1 is SGHNT and CDR2 is YYREEE (reference sequence). The DNA read from the CDR3 is TGTGCCAGCAGCCCGGGGGGGCAGCCTGGAAACACC. Translating it yields CASSPGGQPGNT. The entire CDR3 is CASSPGGQPGNTIYF.

A remark on this clone: The read halts 3 residues ahead of the CDR3 end, with the missing end drawn from the germline J gene. The V and J genes are TRBV7-8 and TRBJ2-1; possible D gene TRBD2, 6 bases. The germline V gene encodes CDR1 SGHVS and CDR2 FQNEAQ. The CDR3 spans 13 residues. The germline V and J ends were trimmed by 5 bases and 8 bases, with 13 bases remaining between them. The sequenced part of the CDR3 DNA is TGTGCCAGCAGCAAAACGAGGAGGGATGAG. It specifies CASSKTRRDE. The entire CDR3 is CASSKTRRDEQFF.

This clone was recorded many times. The read ends 3 residues shy of where the CDR3 ends; the end is completed using the germline J gene. The chain uses TRBV6-4 and TRBJ2-1; D is perhaps TRBD2 (6 bases). Trimming left V 5 bases short and J 6 bases short, with 17 bases between. This CDR3 has 15 amino acids. Germline V gene lookup returns CDR1 MRHNA and CDR2 SNTAGT. The CDR3 DNA, read in part, is TGTGCCAGCAGTAGCAATGCGGAGGGGAGCAATGAG. It is translated as CASSSNAEGSNE. The whole CDR3 is CASSSNAEGSNEQFF.

Remarks on this clone: The read terminates 3 residues ahead of where the CDR3 ends, so the germline J gene completes it. V and J are TRBV19 and TRBJ2-2, with TRBD1 identical over 9 bases. Trimming took 7 bases from V and 4 from J; bases not matched to a gene: 13. The CDR3 has 17 residues. CDR1 and CDR2 from the germline V gene are LNHDA and SQIVND (reference sequence). The CDR3 sequence is CASTPRDRVAFTGELFF. The sequenced part of the CDR3 DNA is TGTGCCAGTACTCCTCGGGACAGGGTTGCGTTCACCGGGGAG.

This clone was recorded at least ten times. With the read ending 3 residues before the CDR3 end, the germline J gene is used to fill in that end. The J gene is TRBJ2-3, the V gene TRBV5-8; 7 bases are shared with TRBD2. V shed 5 bases, J shed 5 bases, and the junction held 8 bases outside the gene matches. CDR3 size: 14 residues. Germline CDR1 reads SGHTS; CDR2 reads YDEGEE. CDR3 loop: CASRPLADLDTQYF. The covered CDR3 bases are TGTGCCAGCAGACCCCTAGCGGATTTAGATACG.

This clone was picked up many times. The DNA ends 3 residues before the CDR3 does, and the rest of the CDR3 is filled in from the germline J gene. The V gene is TRBV30, the J gene TRBJ2-1; TRBD1 matches 7 bases. The junction had 14 bases not matched to a gene; V was cut back by 4 bases and J by 5 bases. Looked up from germline, CDR1 is GTSNPN and CDR2 is SVGIG (reference sequence). The CDR3 has 16 residues. Incomplete CDR3 DNA: TGTGCCTGGAATAACAGGGGCGGTAGTACTAACAATGAG. This codes for CAWNNRGGSTNNE. The CDR3, in full, reads CAWNNRGGSTNNEQFF.

This clone occurred many times. The CDR3 end lies 3 residues beyond the end of the read and is filled in from the germline J gene. J is TRBJ2-1 and V is TRBV5-4; 12 bases are shared with TRBD2. Germline CDR1 reads SGHNT; CDR2 reads YYREEE (reference sequence). The CDR3 loop spans 16 amino acids. V shed 4 bases, J shed 4 bases, and the junction held 6 bases outside the gene matches. The covered CDR3 bases are TGTGCCAGCAGCACAAGACTAGCGGGGGTATACAATGAG. Amino acid sequence: CASSTRLAGVYNE. The entire CDR3 protein reads CASSTRLAGVYNEQFF.

Ten or more counts support this clone. The CDR3 reads CATSRDRDSEQYF. The DNA read from the CDR3 is TGTGCCACCAGCAGAGACCGGGACAGCGAG. The chain uses TRBV15 and TRBJ2-7; 7 bases line up with TRBD1. Read coverage stops 3 residues before the CDR3 terminus; the germline J gene supplies the remainder. The CDR3 consists of 13 residues. Trimming removed 0 bases from V and 6 bases from J; junction bases left unmatched: 2. Germline V gives CDR1 LNHNV, CDR2 YYDKDF (reference sequence). The full variable domain, in which reference TRBV15 and TRBJ2-7 provide the parts outside the CDR3, is DAMVIQNPRYQVTQFGKPVTLSCSQTLNHNVMYWYQQKSSQAPKLLFHYYDKDFNNEADTPDNFQSRRPNTSFCFLDIRSPGLGDTAMYLCATSRDRDSEQYFGPGTRLTVT.